This TCR beta chain was profiled in a study of resident and recirculating memory T cells in vitiligo. Only in-frame clones appear in the TCRdb table, and some are missing; sequencing was by immunoSEQ multiplex PCR. The table has tens of thousands of clones, around 92% seen once. Trimming removed 5 bases at V and 8 bases at J, with 10 bases between. The CDR3 covers 12 residues. Per the germline V gene, CDR1 is MNHNY and CDR2 is SVGAGI (reference sequence). The genes are TRBV6-6 and TRBJ2-1; tentatively, D is TRBD2 (6 bases). The source is a male donor with vitiligo. Source material: blood. The CDR3, as DNA: TGTGCCAGCAGTCCACTAGCCGATGAGCAGTTCTTC. It is translated as CASSPLADEQFF.